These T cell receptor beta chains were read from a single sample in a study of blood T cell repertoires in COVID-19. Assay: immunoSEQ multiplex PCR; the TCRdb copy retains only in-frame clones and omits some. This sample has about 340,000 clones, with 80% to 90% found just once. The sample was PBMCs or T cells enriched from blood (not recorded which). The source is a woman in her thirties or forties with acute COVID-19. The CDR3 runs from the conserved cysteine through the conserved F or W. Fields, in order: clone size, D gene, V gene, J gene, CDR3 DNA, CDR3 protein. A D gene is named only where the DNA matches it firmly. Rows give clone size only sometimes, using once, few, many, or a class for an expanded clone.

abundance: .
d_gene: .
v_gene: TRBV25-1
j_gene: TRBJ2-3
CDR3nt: TGTGCCAGCAGTGAGCGGGGCCTTAGCACAGATACGCAGTATTTT
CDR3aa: CASSERGLSTDTQYF

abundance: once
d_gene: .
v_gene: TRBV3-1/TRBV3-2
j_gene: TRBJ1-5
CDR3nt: TGTGCCAGCAGCCCCTCTAGGGGTTATAGCAATCAGCCCCAGCATTTT
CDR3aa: CASSPSRGYSNQPQHF

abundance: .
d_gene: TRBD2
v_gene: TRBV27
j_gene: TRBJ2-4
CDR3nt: TGTGCCAGCAGTCCTCTGGGGGGGGCCAAAAACATTCAGTACTTC
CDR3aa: CASSPLGGAKNIQYF

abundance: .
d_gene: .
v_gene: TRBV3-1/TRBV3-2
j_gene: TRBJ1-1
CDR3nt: TGTGCCAGCAGTCGGTTACAGCTGAACACTGAAGCTTTCTTT
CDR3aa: CASSRLQLNTEAFF

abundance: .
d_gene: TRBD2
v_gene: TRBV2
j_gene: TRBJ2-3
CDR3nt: TGTGCCAGCAGCCGACTAGCGGGAGGCGGGACAGATACGCAGTATTTT
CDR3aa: CASSRLAGGGTDTQYF

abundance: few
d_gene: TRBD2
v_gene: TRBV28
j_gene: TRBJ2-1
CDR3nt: TGTGCCAGCCTCGATACTAGCGGAAGCTCCTACAATGAGCAGTTCTTC
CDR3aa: CASLDTSGSSYNEQFF

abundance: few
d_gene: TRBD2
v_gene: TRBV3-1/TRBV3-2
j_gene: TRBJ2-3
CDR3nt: TGTGCCAGCAGCCTACGACTAGCGGGAGTTAGGACAGATACGCAGTATTTT
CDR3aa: CASSLRLAGVRTDTQYF

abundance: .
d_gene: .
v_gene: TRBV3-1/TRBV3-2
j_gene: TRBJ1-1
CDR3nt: TGTGCCAGCAGCCAAGGGAGGGGTGGCGGACACACTGAAGCTTTCTTT
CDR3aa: CASSQGRGGGHTEAFF

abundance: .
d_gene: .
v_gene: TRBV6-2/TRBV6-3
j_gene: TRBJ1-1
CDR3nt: TGTGCCAGCAGTTACGCGAGATCGCAACTTGAAGCTTTCTTT
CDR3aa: CASSYARSQLEAFF

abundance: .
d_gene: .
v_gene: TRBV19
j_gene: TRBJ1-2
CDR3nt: TGTGCCAGTAACCCTCTAGCGGCCTATAACTATGGCTACACCTTC
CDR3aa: CASNPLAAYNYGYTF

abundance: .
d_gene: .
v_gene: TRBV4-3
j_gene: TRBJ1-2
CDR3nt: TGCGCCAGCAGCCAAGACGGAGAAGCGAGCGATGGCTACACCTTC
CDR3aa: CASSQDGEASDGYTF

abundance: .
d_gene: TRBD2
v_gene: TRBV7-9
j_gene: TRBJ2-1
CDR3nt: TGTGCCAGCAGCTTATTTGGGACTAGCGGGAACTATGAGCAGTTCTTC
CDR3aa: CASSLFGTSGNYEQFF

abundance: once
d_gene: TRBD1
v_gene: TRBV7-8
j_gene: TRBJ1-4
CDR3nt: TGTGCCAGCAGCTTAGCACCTGGACAGGGTTCGGGGGAAAAACTGTTTTTT
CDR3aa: CASSLAPGQGSGEKLFF

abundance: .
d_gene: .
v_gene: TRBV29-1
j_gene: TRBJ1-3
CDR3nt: TGCAGCGTTTCGGACAGCTCTGGAAACACCATATATTTT
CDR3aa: CSVSDSSGNTIYF

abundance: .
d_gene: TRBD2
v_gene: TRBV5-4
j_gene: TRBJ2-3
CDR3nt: TGTGCCAGCAGCCCAGAGCAGCGGGGGAGCACAGATACGCAGTATTTT
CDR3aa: CASSPEQRGSTDTQYF

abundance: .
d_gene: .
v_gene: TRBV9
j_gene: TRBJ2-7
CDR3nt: TGTGCCAGCAGCGCCCTGGGGGGAAGCAACGAGCAGTACTTC
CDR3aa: CASSALGGSNEQYF

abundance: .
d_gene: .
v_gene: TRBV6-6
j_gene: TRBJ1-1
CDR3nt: TGTGCCAGCAGCTCAAAACAGGGAAACACTGAAGCTTTCTTT
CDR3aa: CASSSKQGNTEAFF

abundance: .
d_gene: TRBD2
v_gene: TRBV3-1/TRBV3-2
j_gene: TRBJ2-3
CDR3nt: TGTGCCAGCAGCCAAGATCGCGTACTAGCGGCTGCAGATACGCAGTATTTT
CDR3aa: CASSQDRVLAAADTQYF

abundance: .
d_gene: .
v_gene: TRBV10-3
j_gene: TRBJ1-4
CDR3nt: TGTGCCTCTAAATCCCGGGGGGGGCCTAATGAAAAACTGTTTTTT
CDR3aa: CASKSRGGPNEKLFF

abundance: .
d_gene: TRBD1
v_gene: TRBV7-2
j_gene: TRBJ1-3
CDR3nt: TGTGCCAGCAGCACTGACAGGGTATCTGGAAACACCATATATTTT
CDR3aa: CASSTDRVSGNTIYF

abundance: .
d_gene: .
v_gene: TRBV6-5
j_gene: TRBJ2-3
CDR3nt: TGTGCCAGCCTTCACCTAGCGACAGATACGCAGTATTTT
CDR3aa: CASLHLATDTQYF

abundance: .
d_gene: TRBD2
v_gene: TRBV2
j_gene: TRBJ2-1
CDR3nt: TGTGCCAGCAGTCTAGGACTAGCGGGATACAATGAGCAGTTCTTC
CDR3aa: CASSLGLAGYNEQFF

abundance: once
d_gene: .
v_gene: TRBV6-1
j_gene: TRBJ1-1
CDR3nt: TGTGCCAGCAGTGCTAAGGGTTGGGGGCGCCTGAGAACTGAAGCTTTCTTT
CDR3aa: CASSAKGWGRLRTEAFF

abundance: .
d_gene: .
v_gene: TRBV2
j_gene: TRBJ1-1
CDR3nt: TGTGCCAGCAGTCCCCGGTCGGGAGGAGGGACTGAAGCTTTCTTT
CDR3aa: CASSPRSGGGTEAFF

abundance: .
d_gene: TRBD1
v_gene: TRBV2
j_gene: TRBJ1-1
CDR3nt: TGTGCCAGCAGTGGGGACAGGGGGAGAGGAACTGAAGCTTTCTTT
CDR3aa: CASSGDRGRGTEAFF

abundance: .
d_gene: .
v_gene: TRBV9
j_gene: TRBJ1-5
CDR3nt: TGTGCCAGCAGCGGGTTAGCTTCCGGGCAGCCCCAGCATTTT
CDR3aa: CASSGLASGQPQHF

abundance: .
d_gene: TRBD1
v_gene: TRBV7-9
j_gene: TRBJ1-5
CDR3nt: TGTGCCAGCAGCTCGACCGATACAGGGGGCAATCAGCCCCAGCATTTT
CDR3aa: CASSSTDTGGNQPQHF

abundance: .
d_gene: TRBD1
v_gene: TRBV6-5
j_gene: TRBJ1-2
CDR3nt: TGTGCCAGCAGTTACAGTAGACAGGGAGATGGCTACACCTTC
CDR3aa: CASSYSRQGDGYTF

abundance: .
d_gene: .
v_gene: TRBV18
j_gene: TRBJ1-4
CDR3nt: TGTGCCAGCTCACCGGGCGATCGTATTAATGAAAAACTGTTTTTT
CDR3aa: CASSPGDRINEKLFF

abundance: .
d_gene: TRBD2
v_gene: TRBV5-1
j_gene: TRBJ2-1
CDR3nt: TGCGCCAGCAGCGAAAGGACTAGCGGGAAAGGTAATGAGCAGTTCTTC
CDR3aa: CASSERTSGKGNEQFF

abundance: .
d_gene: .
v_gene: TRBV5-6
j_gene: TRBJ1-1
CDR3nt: TGTGCCAGCAATCGTTTTAAGGGGCCCACTGAAGCTTTCTTT
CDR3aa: CASNRFKGPTEAFF

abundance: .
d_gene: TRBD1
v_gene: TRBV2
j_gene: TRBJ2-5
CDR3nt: TGTGCCAGCACCTTGACAGGGGCGATGGAGACCCAGTACTTC
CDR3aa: CASTLTGAMETQYF

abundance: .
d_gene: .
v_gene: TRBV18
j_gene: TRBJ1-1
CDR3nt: TGTGCCAGCTCACCACTACAGGGTGGTGCTTTCTTT
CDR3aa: CASSPLQGGAFF

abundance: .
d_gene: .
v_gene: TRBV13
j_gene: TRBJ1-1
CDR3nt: TGTGCCAGCACCGACAGCAGGCTTGAAGCTTTCTTT
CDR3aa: CASTDSRLEAFF

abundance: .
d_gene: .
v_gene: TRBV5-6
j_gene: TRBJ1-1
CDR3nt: TGTGCCAGCAGCCAGGGGTACACTGAAGCTTTCTTT
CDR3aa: CASSQGYTEAFF

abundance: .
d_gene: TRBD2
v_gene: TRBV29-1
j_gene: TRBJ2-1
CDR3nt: TGCAGCGTTGGGGCCCCCCGACTAGCGGGCCAACGGCAGTTCTTC
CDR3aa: CSVGAPRLAGQRQFF

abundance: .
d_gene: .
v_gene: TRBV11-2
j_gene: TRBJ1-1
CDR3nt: TGTGCCAGCAGCTTAGATTCCGGGCGAGGGGGTGAAGCTTTCTTT
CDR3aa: CASSLDSGRGGEAFF

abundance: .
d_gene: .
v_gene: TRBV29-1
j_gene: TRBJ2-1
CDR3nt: TGCAGCGTTGATGGCAGAAAGTCCTACAATGAGCAGTTCTTC
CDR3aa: CSVDGRKSYNEQFF

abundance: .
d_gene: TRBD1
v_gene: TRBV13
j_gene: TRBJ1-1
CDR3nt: TGTGCCAGCAGCAAAGTCCGGGACAGGGGGACTGAAGCTTTCTTT
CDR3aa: CASSKVRDRGTEAFF

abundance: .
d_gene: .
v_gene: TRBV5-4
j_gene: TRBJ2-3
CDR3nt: TGTGCCAGCAGCCCCGGGGGTGGTAGAACTAGCACAGATACGCAGTATTTT
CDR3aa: CASSPGGGRTSTDTQYF

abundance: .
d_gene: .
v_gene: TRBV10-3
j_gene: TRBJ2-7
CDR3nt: TGTGCCAGCAGAGGAACAGAGACCTCCTACGAGCAGTACTTC
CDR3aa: CASRGTETSYEQYF

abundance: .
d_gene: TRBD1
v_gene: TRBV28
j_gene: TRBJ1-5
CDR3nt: TGTGCCAGCACAGGTCTATCAGGGGGCAATGGCAATCAGCCCCAGCATTTT
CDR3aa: CASTGLSGGNGNQPQHF